This TCR beta chain was identified in a study of T cell responses to AZD1222 COVID-19 vaccine. General study findings and limits: In a largely white British group with more females than males, clonal diversity was possibly underestimated. Repertoires were obtained solely post-peak T cell response. Dominant at 160-218 and 743-854, vaccine-associated CD4 TCRs also spanned spike. AZD1222 recipients seropositive at baseline numbered only five to seven.

The data were produced by immunoSEQ multiplex PCR, yet TCRdb's version contains in-frame clones alone and is incomplete. The sample consists of 100,000 to 150,000 clones, 89% of them appearing once. Germline V gene sequence: CDR1 SGDLS, CDR2 YYNGEE. Losses at the gene ends were 0 bases for V and 0 bases for J; bases not matched to a gene: 4. The CDR3 is made up of 16 amino acids. Concerning this clone itself: As yet, its antigen is unknown.

This sequence originates from an adult in good health. Sequencing used peripheral blood, obtained on day 0 of AZD1222 vaccination. The rearrangement joins TRBV9 to TRBJ2-3, with 7 bases aligning to TRBD2. The DNA for the CDR3 is TGTGCCAGCAGCGTAGCTAGCGGAACTAGCACAGATACGCAGTATTTT. Residues: CASSVASGTSTDTQYF.